These T cell receptor beta chains were read from a single sample in a study of Ad26.COV2.S vaccination and SARS-CoV-2 variants. Only in-frame clones appear in the TCRdb table, and some are missing; sequencing was by immunoSEQ multiplex PCR. Of roughly 700,000 clones listed, roughly 90% are singletons. The sample was peripheral blood, taken in a trial of Ad26.COV2.S vaccine versus placebo. Every receptor here comes from a person aged 18-65 years who received the Ad26.COV2.S COVID-19 vaccine or a placebo. Both conserved end residues are trimmed from each CDR3. The order of the fields is V gene, CDR3 protein.

V: TRBV10-3; CDR3: AISESIRTQETQY
V: TRBV7-2; CDR3: ASRLTGPQETQY
V: TRBV6-5; CDR3: ASIQPLMNTEAF
V: TRBV5-4; CDR3: ASRGGHGELF
V: TRBV5-1; CDR3: ASSLDRADNEKLF
V: TRBV6-6; CDR3: ASSLGTNNQPQH
V: TRBV6-5; CDR3: ASILDRAIDTQY
V: TRBV18; CDR3: ASSPPSVQETQY
V: TRBV1; CDR3: TSSQAGGGYEQY
V: TRBV6-6; CDR3: ASKTTGGTGELF
V: TRBV5-8; CDR3: ASSRLAGPRDTQY
V: TRBV11-1; CDR3: ASSPPRGYEQY
V: TRBV3-1/TRBV3-2; CDR3: ASSPGVAYEQY
V: TRBV24-1; CDR3: ATSDLSQCQETQY
V: TRBV15; CDR3: ATSRGDTYGYT
V: TRBV5-1; CDR3: ASSFSGGPPNTGELF
V: TRBV2; CDR3: ASSATDTQY
V: TRBV10-3; CDR3: AISEPLRPYEQY
V: TRBV9; CDR3: ASSVNPGLAGGTDTQY
V: TRBV3-1/TRBV3-2; CDR3: ASSRRTSGSGEDTQY
V: TRBV12-3/TRBV12-4; CDR3: ASSLQREGEQF
V: TRBV27; CDR3: ASSSPGLGINEQF
V: TRBV5-1; CDR3: ASSLRTGFQETQY